These T cell receptor beta chains were read from a single sample in a study of T-cell memory formation after mild COVID-19. MiXCR, applied by TCRdb to the 5' RACE reads, yields one record per CDR3 protein. In the table there are 250,000 to 300,000 distinct CDR3 sequences, 16% of which are singletons. The material sequenced was PBMCs or a T cell subset sorted from them (not recorded which). The receptors shown here come from a man aged 18 to 30 who had mild COVID-19 (a few samples of this study predate the infection). Cell type and time point are not known. Each CDR3 is given with its conserved first and last residue. A D gene is named only where the DNA matches it firmly. Only some rows state a clone size, as once, few, many or a class for expanded clones.

DNA,CDR3,D,V,size,J
TGCGCCAGCAGGAAGGGTGGAACTGAAGCTTTCTTT,CASRKGGTEAFF,.,TRBV5-1,many,TRBJ1-1
TGCGCCAGCAGCCCGGTTGGGGATCGCCCAAACTATGGCTACACCTTC,CASSPVGDRPNYGYTF,.,TRBV5-1,.,TRBJ1-2
TGCGCCAGCAGGGCTAGCGGGAAAGCGAACACCGGGGAGCTGTTTTTT,CASRASGKANTGELFF,TRBD2,TRBV10-2,few,TRBJ2-2
TGTGCCACCAGCAGAGATCCTGGACACGCGGAAACTAATGAAAAACTGTTTTTT,CATSRDPGHAETNEKLFF,.,TRBV15,.,TRBJ1-4
TGTGCCTTGGGACTAGCGGGGGCCCCTCCGGATACGCAGTATTTT,CALGLAGAPPDTQYF,TRBD2,TRBV15,.,TRBJ2-3
TGTGCCAGCAGCTTATGGGCGATGGACAGGGCCGACGGCTACACCTTC,CASSLWAMDRADGYTF,TRBD1,TRBV7-2,.,TRBJ1-2
TGCGCCAGCAGCCTCGAGGGTCCGCCGAACACTGAAGCTTTCTTT,CASSLEGPPNTEAFF,.,TRBV5-1,many,TRBJ1-1
TGTGCCACGGGTAGGGGAGGGGGGATCACTGAAGCTTTCTTT,CATGRGGGITEAFF,.,TRBV27,.,TRBJ1-1
TGTGCCAGCAGCAAAGGGCAGGGCAGGGGGCTCAATCAGCCCCAGCATTTT,CASSKGQGRGLNQPQHF,.,TRBV21-1,.,TRBJ1-5
TGTGCCAGCAGGACAGACACCGGGGAGCTGTTTTTT,CASRTDTGELFF,.,TRBV27,few,TRBJ2-2
TGTGCCAGCAGTTTGTCCGAGGTCGGCACTGAAGCTTTCTTT,CASSLSEVGTEAFF,.,TRBV28,few,TRBJ1-1
TGTGCCAGCAGTTTAGGGAAGACCCAGTACTTC,CASSLGKTQYF,.,TRBV12-3/TRBV12-4,.,TRBJ2-5
TGTGCCAGCAGGGGGGGGGCAGTCAAGAGCATTCAGCACTTC,CASRGGAVKSIQHF,.,TRBV7-2,.,TRBJ2-4
TGTGCCAGCAGCCAAAGGGGACGCAATGAGCAGTTCTTC,CASSQRGRNEQFF,.,TRBV7-9,few,TRBJ2-1
TGTGCCAGCAGCTTAGTGTGGGCAGGGCAAGAGACCCAGTACTTC,CASSLVWAGQETQYF,.,TRBV7-2,.,TRBJ2-5
TGTGCCAGCAGGGGGACAGGGCGCAGTGAGCAGTTCTTC,CASRGTGRSEQFF,TRBD1,TRBV28,.,TRBJ2-1
TGCAGTGCCCCAACAGGGGGGCGGAACACTGAAGCTTTCTTT,CSAPTGGRNTEAFF,TRBD1,TRBV20-1,few,TRBJ1-1
TGCGCCAGCAGCCGGAAGGGAGGGGAAGGAAACATTCAGTACTTC,CASSRKGGEGNIQYF,TRBD2,TRBV4-3,.,TRBJ2-4
TGCGCCAGCAGCGTGGCTAGCGGGGGCCCCAATGAGCAGTTCTTC,CASSVASGGPNEQFF,TRBD2,TRBV5-1,few,TRBJ2-1
TGTGCCAGCAGGAGACTAGCGGGCACAGATACGCAGTATTTT,CASRRLAGTDTQYF,TRBD2,TRBV6-5,.,TRBJ2-3
TGTGCCAGCAGCTTAGGCTCGGGACAGGCTATCTATGGCTACACCTTC,CASSLGSGQAIYGYTF,TRBD1,TRBV7-2,few,TRBJ1-2
TGCGCCAGCAGCTGGGACAAGATGGGGTATGGCTACACCTTC,CASSWDKMGYGYTF,.,TRBV4-3,few,TRBJ1-2
TGTGCCATCAGTGAGTCAGGCAGCCGCTCTGGAAACACCATATATTTT,CAISESGSRSGNTIYF,.,TRBV10-3,.,TRBJ1-3
TGTGCCAGCAGCCTGACTATCTATAAGGGCTACACCTTC,CASSLTIYKGYTF,.,TRBV7-2,.,TRBJ1-2
TGTGCCAGCTCCGCCGGGCTCCGGGCCTACAATGAGCAGTTCTTC,CASSAGLRAYNEQFF,.,TRBV25-1,few,TRBJ2-1
TGTGCCAGCAGTTACTCCCCCCGGGGTGACACCGGGGAGCTGTTTTTT,CASSYSPRGDTGELFF,.,TRBV6-5,.,TRBJ2-2
TGTGCCTGGACTCTAGGGGTGGGGCGGAGAAATGAAAAACTGTTTTTT,CAWTLGVGRRNEKLFF,.,TRBV30,.,TRBJ1-4
TGCAGTGCTAGAGTCCAGGGCCCTAATTCACCCCTCCACTTT,CSARVQGPNSPLHF,.,TRBV20-1,few,TRBJ1-6
TGTGCCAGCAGCGTAGGAGACAGGGCCTACGAGCAGTACTTC,CASSVGDRAYEQYF,TRBD1,TRBV9,.,TRBJ2-7
TGTGCCGCGGGACTAGCGGTCTACGAGCAGTACTTC,CAAGLAVYEQYF,TRBD2,TRBV10-3,many,TRBJ2-7
TGTGCCAGCAGGCCCCCCGGGACTGTCACCGGGGAGCTGTTTTTT,CASRPPGTVTGELFF,.,TRBV6-2/TRBV6-3,.,TRBJ2-2
TGCGCCAGCAACCCGGGACTAGCGGCTAGCACAGATACGCAGTATTTT,CASNPGLAASTDTQYF,TRBD2,TRBV5-1,few,TRBJ2-3
TGCGCCAGCAGCCAAGCTTGGTTGGGCACTGAAGCTTTCTTT,CASSQAWLGTEAFF,.,TRBV4-1,once,TRBJ1-1
TGTGCCAGCAGCTTAGGACAGGGGGCAGATACGCAGTATTTT,CASSLGQGADTQYF,TRBD1,TRBV12-3/TRBV12-4,many,TRBJ2-3
TGTGCCAGCAGCTTTCAGGGGGCTGGGGGTACGCAGTATTTT,CASSFQGAGGTQYF,TRBD1,TRBV7-3,few,TRBJ2-3
TGTGCCAGCAGCTCGACACTTCGGGGGACCCGTGGCGACTACACCTTC,CASSSTLRGTRGDYTF,.,TRBV7-9,.,TRBJ1-2
TGTGCCAGCAGTTACGGGGGTGGCTACACCTTC,CASSYGGGYTF,.,TRBV6-5,.,TRBJ1-2
TGCGCCAGCAGCACCGAGGGTGGAGGCACGCAGTATTTT,CASSTEGGGTQYF,.,TRBV10-1,few,TRBJ2-3
TGTGCCAGCAGCTCAAGGGGCTTTAACACCGGGGAGCTGTTTTTT,CASSSRGFNTGELFF,.,TRBV27,few,TRBJ2-2
TGCGCCAGCAGCTCCCCAGGCGGCAGGTGGACTACCGAGCAGTACTTC,CASSSPGGRWTTEQYF,.,TRBV5-1,.,TRBJ2-7
TGCAGCGTTGACCCGGCCGATACGCAGTATTTT,CSVDPADTQYF,.,TRBV29-1,.,TRBJ2-3
TGTGCCAGCAGCCCATCTGGGGGCCACACTGAAGCTTTCTTT,CASSPSGGHTEAFF,.,TRBV7-8,few,TRBJ1-1
TGCGCCAGCAGCCAAGATGCCGAGCCCTATAATTCACCCCTCCACTTT,CASSQDAEPYNSPLHF,.,TRBV4-3,.,TRBJ1-6
TGTGCCAGCAGTTATAGGATGAACACTGAAGCTTTCTTT,CASSYRMNTEAFF,.,TRBV6-5,many,TRBJ1-1
TGCGCCAGCAGCCCCTCCCGTGAAGAGACCCAGTACTTC,CASSPSREETQYF,.,TRBV4-1,few,TRBJ2-5
TGCGCCAGCAGCTATGCCCGCGCGGGGACAAGCTACGAGCAGTACTTC,CASSYARAGTSYEQYF,.,TRBV5-1,few,TRBJ2-7